This TCR beta chain was observed in a study of T cells expressing NK-cell markers. Across the whole study: According to the study, TCR beta repertoires originated from sorted CD3+CD56+NKG2C+, CD3+CD56+NKG2C- and CD3+CD56-NKG2C+ T cells.

cDNA encoding TCR beta was synthesized via 5'RACE template switching incorporating UMIs. TCRdb reprocessed the 5' RACE reads; each CDR3 protein has one entry and no DNA is given. This sample's clone table lists roughly 300,000 distinct CDR3 sequences. On this clonotype itself: Its matching antigen is unknown.

Study-level results: Dominant NKG2C+ clonotypes in 6 or 7 donors made up roughly 1.0-7.0% of CD8+ T cells. The CD3+CD56-NKG2C+ fraction of a few donors was likewise dominated by these clonotypes.

This CDR3 has 14 residues. What was sequenced was blood T cells: a sorted CD56 or NKG2C T cell subset, CD4+ or CD8+ T cells, or bulk PBMC T cells (not recorded which). The V call is TRBV12-3 or TRBV12-4, the J call TRBJ2-7; the D call from TCRdb, TRBD1, cannot be confirmed without DNA. The receptor was isolated from a woman between 18 and 69 years old in good health. CDR3 sequence reads: CASGWDGGPYEQYF.